This passage covers 30 T cell receptor beta chains from one sample sequenced in a study of T cell responses to AZD1222 COVID-19 vaccine. The assay was immunoSEQ multiplex PCR, and TCRdb's table has in-frame clones only and misses some. The data show roughly 150,000 clones, approximately 92% seen once. The specimen was peripheral blood, collected on day 0 of AZD1222 vaccination. Receptor source: an adult in good health.

The rearrangement uses TRBV3-1 (or the pseudogene TRBV3-2) and TRBJ1-3; 7 bases fit TRBD1. V lost 6 bases to trimming and J lost 4 bases; unmatched junction nucleotides: 6. CDR3 length: 14 amino acids. Germline V lookup: CDR1 LGHDT, CDR2 YNNKEL (reference sequence). CDR3 nucleotides: TGTGCCAGCAGTTTTACAGGGGTCGGAAACACCATATATTTT. Translated, it gives CASSFTGVGNTIYF.

This chain joins TRBV9 and TRBJ2-7; D remains ambiguous. In germline, CDR1 is SGDLS, CDR2 YYNGEE. Trimming removed 0 bases at V and 6 bases at J, with 13 bases between. The CDR3 spans 14 residues. The CDR3 DNA is TGTGCCAGCAGCGTAGATTGGGTATCCCTCGAGCAGTACTTC. It specifies CASSVDWVSLEQYF.

The V gene is TRBV6-5, the J gene TRBJ2-1, with TRBD1 matching over 8 bases. Germline CDR1 and CDR2: MNHEY and SVGAGI. The length of the CDR3 is 16 residues. V lost 0 bases and J lost 4; bases outside the gene matches: 5. The CDR3 bases are TGTGCCAGCAGTTACTCCCGGGACAGGTGGTACAATGAGCAGTTCTTC. Its protein is CASSYSRDRWYNEQFF.

The chain carries TRBV10-3 and TRBJ1-4; a weak D match, TRBD1 (6 bases). The V end was cut by 0 bases, the J end by 8 bases, with 10 bases between. This CDR3 comprises 14 residues. The V gene's germline CDR1 is ENHRY and CDR2 SYGVKD. CDR3 nucleotide sequence: TGTGCCATCAGTGAGTCTAGGGGGACCGAAAAACTGTTTTTT. Translated: CAISESRGTEKLFF.

The J gene is TRBJ2-5, the V gene TRBV19; possible D gene TRBD1, 6 bases. CDR3 length: 14 residues. Trimming cost V 5 bases and J 1 base, with 11 bases left between them. In germline, CDR1 is LNHDA, CDR2 SQIVND (reference sequence). In DNA, the CDR3 is TGTGCCAGTAGTCCGGGACATATCCAAGAGACCCAGTACTTC. Protein sequence: CASSPGHIQETQYF. Based on the CDR3 plus reference TRBV19 and TRBJ2-5, the full variable domain is DGGITQSPKYLFRKEGQNVTLSCEQNLNHDAMYWYRQDPGQGLRLIYYSQIVNDFQKGDIAEGYSVSREKKESFPLTVTSAQKNPTAFYLCASSPGHIQETQYFGPGTRLLVL.

The chain is built from TRBV5-4 and TRBJ1-6; weak D call: TRBD1 (6 bases). Germline V gene data show CDR1 as SGHNT and CDR2 as YYREEE (reference sequence). This CDR3 region has 13 residues. V lost 1 base and J 14 bases, leaving 13 bases between the germline ends. The CDR3 is CASSLRPGESLHF. CDR3 DNA: TGTGCCAGCAGCTTGAGGCCAGGGGAATCCCTCCACTTT. The full variable domain, with the rest looked up from reference TRBV5-4 and TRBJ1-6, is ETGVTQSPTHLIKTRGQQVTLRCSSQSGHNTVSWYQQALGQGPQFIFQYYREEENGRGNFPPRFSGLQFPNYSSELNVNALELDDSALYLCASSLRPGESLHFGNGTRLTVT.

J is TRBJ1-1 and V is TRBV7-6, with D maybe TRBD1 (5 bases). V lost 1 base to trimming and J lost 5 bases, with 14 bases between them. Germline assignment: CDR1 SGHVS and CDR2 FNYEAQ. The CDR3 is made up of 15 amino acids. CDR3 coding DNA: TGTGCCAGCAGCTTAGATCAGGGTTTGAGGACTGAAGCTTTCTTT. This translates into CASSLDQGLRTEAFF.

The chain has TRBV20-1 and TRBJ2-7; D is perhaps TRBD1 (6 bases). CDR1 DFQATT and CDR2 SNEGSKA come from the germline V gene (reference sequence). The CDR3 covers 14 residues. Between the trimmed V and J ends, which lost 3 bases and 0 bases, there was a span of 12 bases. CDR3 loop: CSASRTASSYEQYV. The CDR3 nucleotides read TGCAGTGCTAGTAGGACAGCAAGCTCCTACGAGCAGTACGTC.

The J gene is TRBJ2-7, the V gene TRBV7-2, with D hard to call. In germline, CDR1 is SGHTA, CDR2 FQGNSA. The V end was cut by 1 base, the J end by 3 bases, with 13 bases between. The CDR3 extends over 15 amino acids. The CDR3 protein is CASSLDDRGYYEQYF. The CDR3 DNA reads as TGTGCCAGCAGCTTAGACGACCGTGGGTACTACGAGCAGTACTTC.

The count of this clone is one. The chain combines TRBV3-1 (or the pseudogene TRBV3-2) with TRBJ2-3; tentatively, D is TRBD1 (5 bases). The CDR3 is 14 residues long. The V gene's germline CDR1 is LGHDT and CDR2 YNNKEL (reference sequence). V lost 4 bases, J lost 5 bases, and 13 bases lay in between. The CDR3 reads CASSRRLGVDTQYF. The CDR3 region has the DNA TGTGCCAGCAGCCGCCGCCTAGGGGTAGATACGCAGTATTTT.

The rearrangement joins TRBV18 to TRBJ1-2; 7 bases fit TRBD1. The CDR3 contains 16 residues. J was trimmed by 2 bases and V by 5 bases; bases with no gene match: 11. Per the germline V gene, CDR1 is KGHSH and CDR2 is LQKENI. CDR3: CASSSLPGQKNYGYTF. The CDR3 coding sequence is TGTGCCAGCTCATCTCTGCCGGGACAGAAAAACTATGGCTACACCTTC.

The chain recombines TRBV15 with TRBJ2-1; D tentatively fits TRBD1 or TRBD2 (6 bases each). In germline, CDR1 is LNHNV, CDR2 YYDKDF (reference sequence). Between the trimmed V and J ends, which lost 0 bases and 4 bases, there was a span of 10 bases. This CDR3 region has 15 residues. The CDR3 is CATSREPGAYNEQFF. The CDR3 nucleotides are TGTGCCACCAGCAGAGAGCCGGGGGCTTACAATGAGCAGTTCTTC. Supplemented by reference TRBV15 and TRBJ2-1, the full variable domain reads DAMVIQNPRYQVTQFGKPVTLSCSQTLNHNVMYWYQQKSSQAPKLLFHYYDKDFNNEADTPDNFQSRRPNTSFCFLDIRSPGLGDTAMYLCATSREPGAYNEQFFGPGTRLTVL.

The chain has TRBV28 and TRBJ2-7, with 8 bases fitting TRBD2. With 8 bases clipped from V and 0 bases from J, the junction kept 9 bases outside the gene matches. The CDR3 consists of 15 residues. Germline V gene data show CDR1 as MDHEN and CDR2 as SYDVKM. The CDR3 sequence is CASGIIAGGSYEQYF. The CDR3 nucleotides read TGTGCCAGCGGGATAATCGCGGGGGGCTCCTACGAGCAGTACTTC.

V usage is TRBV18 and J usage is TRBJ2-7; 8 bases agree with TRBD1. Germline lookup yields CDR1 KGHSH and CDR2 LQKENI. The V gene end was trimmed by 2 bases and the J gene end by 8 bases; junction bases not matched to a gene: 11. This CDR3 spans 15 amino acids. Here the CDR3 reads CASSPGTGRATQQYV. The CDR3 DNA sequence: TGTGCCAGCTCACCAGGGACAGGACGAGCAACCCAGCAGTACGTC.

This clone was counted a single time. The chain carries TRBV24-1 and TRBJ2-7; 8 nucleotides match TRBD1. The junction had 9 bases not matched to a gene; V was cut back by 4 bases and J by 5 bases. The length of the CDR3 is 15 residues. From germline, CDR1 is KGHDR and CDR2 SFDVKD. The DNA for the CDR3 is TGTGCCACCAGTGACCGTGACAGGGGTCTTAACGAGCAGTACTTC. It yields the protein CATSDRDRGLNEQYF.

The genes are TRBV5-8 and TRBJ2-1; 15 bases align to TRBD2. This CDR3 contains 20 residues. CDR1 is SGHTS, CDR2 YDEGEE, per germline. J gave up 4 bases and V 3 bases, and 14 bases lay outside the gene matches. The DNA for the CDR3 is TGTGCCAGCAGCTCACCATGGACTAGCGGGGGGGCGGGTCGGTACAATGAGCAGTTCTTC. This translates into CASSSPWTSGGAGRYNEQFF.

The chain uses TRBV10-1 and TRBJ2-7; perhaps D is TRBD1 or TRBD2 (6 bases each). CDR1 WNHNN and CDR2 SYGVQD come from the germline V gene (reference sequence). The V gene lost 3 bases and the J gene lost 3 bases, with 12 bases spanning the gap. The CDR3 loop spans 14 amino acids. Here the CDR3 reads CASSEKQGGYEQYV. The DNA of the CDR3 is TGCGCCAGCAGTGAAAAACAGGGAGGCTACGAGCAGTACGTC.

V gene TRBV4-1 combines with J gene TRBJ1-6; 7 bases line up with TRBD1. Trimming took 5 bases from V and 3 from J; bases not matched to a gene: 7. This CDR3 is 16 amino acids long. Per the germline V gene, CDR1 is MGHRA and CDR2 is YSYEKL. The CDR3: CASSFRDSNYNSPLHF. The CDR3 nucleotides read TGCGCCAGCAGCTTCCGGGACAGTAACTATAATTCACCCCTCCACTTT.

This chain joins TRBV6-6 and TRBJ2-5; D is perhaps TRBD1 or TRBD2 (5 bases each). The CDR3 spans 12 residues. CDR1 is MNHNY and CDR2 is SVGAGI in the germline V gene (reference sequence). Trimming shortened V by 8 bases and J by 3 bases, and 10 bases separated the two germline ends. CDR3 protein: CASGTSKETQYF. The DNA for the CDR3 is TGTGCCAGCGGGACCAGTAAAGAGACCCAGTACTTC.

V and J are TRBV4-1 and TRBJ1-3, with 11 positions matching TRBD1. This CDR3 region has 14 residues. Germline V gene sequence: CDR1 MGHRA, CDR2 YSYEKL. J was trimmed by 8 bases and V by 4 bases; bases with no gene match: 4. CDR3 in amino acids: CASSRGQGADTIYF. In DNA, the CDR3 is TGCGCCAGCAGCCGAGGACAGGGGGCGGACACCATATATTTT.

This clone was counted only a few times. The chain employs TRBV28 and TRBJ1-2; D is perhaps TRBD1 (6 bases). The germline CDR1 and CDR2 sequences are MDHEN and SYDVKM. This CDR3 has 13 residues. Trimming cost V 7 bases and J 4 bases, with 13 bases left between them. CDR3 loop: CASNQGQPYGYTF. In DNA, the CDR3 is TGTGCCAGCAACCAAGGACAGCCCTATGGCTACACCTTC.

The chain uses TRBV5-1 and TRBJ2-5, with D maybe TRBD2 (6 bases). This CDR3 comprises 14 residues. Germline loops: CDR1 SGHRS, CDR2 YFSETQ. V gave up 4 bases and J gave up 1 base, with 11 bases separating them. As DNA, the CDR3 is TGCGCCAGCAGCAACCGGGACTCCCAAGAGACCCAGTACTTC. Its protein is CASSNRDSQETQYF. Full variable domain (outside the CDR3, taken from reference TRBV5-1 and TRBJ2-5): KAGVTQTPRYLIKTRGQQVTLSCSPISGHRSVSWYQQTPGQGLQFLFEYFSETQRNKGNFPGRFSGRQFSNSRSEMNVSTLELGDSALYLCASSNRDSQETQYFGPGTRLLVL.

The CDR3 DNA reads as TGTGCCAGTAGGCCCGACCAGGGAAGGTATACGCAGTATTTT. Amino acids: CASRPDQGRYTQYF. The chain joins TRBV19 to TRBJ2-3; D is perhaps TRBD1 (5 bases). Germline assignment: CDR1 LNHDA and CDR2 SQIVND (reference sequence). The V end was cut by 6 bases, the J end by 7 bases, with 17 bases between. The CDR3 is made up of 14 amino acids.

The CDR3 DNA sequence: TGCAGTGCTAGTGCAGGGTTGAACAATCAGCCCCAGCATTTT. It specifies CSASAGLNNQPQHF. V is TRBV20-1 and J is TRBJ1-5; the D gene is possibly TRBD1 (5 bases). CDR1 is DFQATT, CDR2 SNEGSKA, per germline (reference sequence). The CDR3 is made up of 14 amino acids. V was cut by 3 bases and J by 3 bases, with 12 bases left in between.

The chain employs TRBV3-1 (or the pseudogene TRBV3-2) and TRBJ2-2; the D is unclear. Germline V CDR1 and CDR2: LGHDT, YNNKEL (reference sequence). This CDR3 spans 13 amino acids. V was shortened by 1 base and J by 7 bases, with 7 bases between the two germline ends. In nucleotides, the CDR3 is TGTGCCAGCAGCCAAGCGGTTGACGGGGAGCTGTTTTTT. Its translation: CASSQAVDGELFF.

In this sample, this clone turned up once. This chain connects TRBV19 to TRBJ2-2, with 8 bases lining up with TRBD1. The junction had 11 bases not matched to a gene; V was cut back by 1 base and J by 7 bases. CDR1 and CDR2 from the germline V gene are LNHDA and SQIVND (reference sequence). There are 17 residues in the CDR3. The CDR3 nucleotides are TGTGCCAGTAGTATAGTTCCAGGGGGCGAAGAGGGCGGGGAGCTGTTTTTT. It encodes CASSIVPGGEEGGELFF.

This clone was seen more than once but under ten times. The chain uses TRBV5-6 and TRBJ2-7; the D is unclear. V was pared by 5 bases and J by 3 bases, with 15 bases between. The CDR3 is 14 residues long. Germline V gives CDR1 SGHDT, CDR2 YYEEEE. As DNA, the CDR3 is TGTGCCAGCAGTCTACGTTTGGGGTTCTACGAGCAGTACGTC. The encoded protein is CASSLRLGFYEQYV.

This clone was found once. The rearrangement joins TRBV12-3 or TRBV12-4 to TRBJ2-7; D gene uncertain. Trimming cost V 6 bases and J 4 bases, with 7 bases left between them. This CDR3 region has 11 residues. Here the CDR3 reads CASSKSYEQYF. The CDR3 coding sequence is TGTGCCAGCAGCAAATCGTACGAGCAGTACTTC.

The chain combines TRBV25-1 with TRBJ1-2, with D possibly being TRBD1 (5 bases). CDR3 length: 13 residues. The V gene's germline CDR1 is MGHDK and CDR2 SYGVNS. V was trimmed by 3 bases and J by 3 bases, leaving 8 bases between them. CDR3 sequence: CASSDRVDYGYTF. CDR3 sequence (DNA): TGTGCCAGCAGTGACAGGGTTGACTATGGCTACACCTTC.

The chain couples TRBV2 to TRBJ2-6; D is ambiguous. The germline V and J ends were trimmed by 4 bases and 0 bases, with 4 bases remaining between them. The germline V gene encodes CDR1 SNHLY and CDR2 FYNNEI. The CDR3 sequence is 14 residues long. CDR3 DNA sequence: TGTGCCAGCAGTGGCGACTCTGGGGCCAACGTCCTGACTTTC. The encoded protein is CASSGDSGANVLTF.